This TCR beta chain appears in the sequencing data of a study of T cell clonality in common variable immunodeficiency. The sample holds many counts of this clone. The sequence runs out 3 residues before the end of the CDR3; the remainder is reconstructed from the germline J gene. Assay used: immunoSEQ multiplex PCR; TCRdb lists only in-frame clones, some missing. In total the sample includes 40,000 or so clones, none of them seen once. V dropped 1 base and J dropped 3; count of bases not matched to a gene: 2. The CDR3 has 15 residues. The germline V gene encodes CDR1 SGHAT and CDR2 FQNNGV. The material sequenced was peripheral blood mononuclear cells. This chain links TRBV11-2 with TRBJ2-2; 7 bases fit TRBD1. This clonotype was sampled from a person between 18 and 75 years old in good health. This CDR3 reads CASSLGQGDTGELFF. The sequenced CDR3 bases are TGTGCCAGCAGCTTAGGACAGGGTGACACCGGGGAG.